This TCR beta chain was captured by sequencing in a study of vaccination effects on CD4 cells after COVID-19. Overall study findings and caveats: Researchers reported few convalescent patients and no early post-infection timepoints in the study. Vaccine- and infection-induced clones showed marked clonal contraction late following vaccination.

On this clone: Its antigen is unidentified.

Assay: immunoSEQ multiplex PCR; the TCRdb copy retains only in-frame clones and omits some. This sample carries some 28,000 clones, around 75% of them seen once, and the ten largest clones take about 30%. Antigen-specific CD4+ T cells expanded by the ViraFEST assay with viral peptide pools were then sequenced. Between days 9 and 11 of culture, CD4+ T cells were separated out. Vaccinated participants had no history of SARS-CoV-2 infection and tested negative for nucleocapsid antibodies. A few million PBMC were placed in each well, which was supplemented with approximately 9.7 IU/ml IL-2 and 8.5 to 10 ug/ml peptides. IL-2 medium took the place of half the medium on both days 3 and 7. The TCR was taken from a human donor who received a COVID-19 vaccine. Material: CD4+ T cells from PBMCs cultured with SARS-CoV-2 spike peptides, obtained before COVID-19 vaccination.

This CDR3 reads CSVRTSGAYEQYF. The DNA for the CDR3 is TGCAGCGTTAGGACTAGCGGAGCGTACGAGCAGTACTTC. The V call is TRBV29-1, the J call TRBJ2-7, with 10 bases identical to TRBD2. V shed 5 bases, J shed 4 bases, and the junction held 5 bases outside the gene matches. Germline CDR1 SQVTM, CDR2 ANQGSEA. The CDR3 spans 13 residues.